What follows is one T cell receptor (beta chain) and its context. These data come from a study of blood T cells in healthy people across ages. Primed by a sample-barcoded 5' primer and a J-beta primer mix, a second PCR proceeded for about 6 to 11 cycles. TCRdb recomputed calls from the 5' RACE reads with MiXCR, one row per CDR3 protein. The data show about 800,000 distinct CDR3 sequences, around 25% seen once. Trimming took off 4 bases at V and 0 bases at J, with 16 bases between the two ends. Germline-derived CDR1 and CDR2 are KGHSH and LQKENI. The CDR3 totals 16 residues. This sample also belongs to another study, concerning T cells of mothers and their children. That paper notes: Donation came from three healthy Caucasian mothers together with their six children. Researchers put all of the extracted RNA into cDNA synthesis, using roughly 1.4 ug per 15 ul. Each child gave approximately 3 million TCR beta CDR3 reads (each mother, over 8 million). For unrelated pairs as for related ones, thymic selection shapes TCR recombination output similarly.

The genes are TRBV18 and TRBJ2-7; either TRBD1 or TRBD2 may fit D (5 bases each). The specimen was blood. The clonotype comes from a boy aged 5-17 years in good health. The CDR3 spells CASSLRTEGSSYEQYF. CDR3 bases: TGTGCCAGCTCACTACGGACCGAGGGGTCCTCCTACGAGCAGTACTTC.